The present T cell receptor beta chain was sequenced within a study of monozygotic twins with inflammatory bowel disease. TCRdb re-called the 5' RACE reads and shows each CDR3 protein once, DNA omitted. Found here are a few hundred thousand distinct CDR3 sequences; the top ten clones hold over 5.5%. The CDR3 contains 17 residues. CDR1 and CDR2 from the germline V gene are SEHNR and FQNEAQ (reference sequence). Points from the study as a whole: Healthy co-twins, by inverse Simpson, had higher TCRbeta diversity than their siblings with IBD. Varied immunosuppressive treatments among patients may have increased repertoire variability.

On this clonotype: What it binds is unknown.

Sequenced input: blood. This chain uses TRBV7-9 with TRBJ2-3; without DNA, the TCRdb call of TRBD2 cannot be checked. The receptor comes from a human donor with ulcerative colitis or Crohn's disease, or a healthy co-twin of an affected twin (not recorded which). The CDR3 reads CASSLSTRGPSTDTQYF.